Each of the 11 T cell receptor beta chains below was sequenced from the same sample in a study of blood T cell repertoires in COVID-19. Profiling relied on immunoSEQ multiplex PCR, and the TCRdb table lists in-frame clones only, not all of them. The table records approximately 130,000 clones, roughly 87% of them present only once. Sequencing was carried out using PBMCs or T cells enriched from blood (not recorded which). The receptors stem from a man under 40 who had recovered from COVID-19.

In regard to this clone: The junction differs from germline at one of its ends, possibly a read error. The rearrangement links TRBV2 to TRBJ2-6; the D is unclear. The germline gives CDR1 SNHLY, CDR2 FYNNEI. The CDR3 loop spans 17 amino acids. This CDR3 reads CASREDKLNSGANVLTF. The CDR3 DNA follows: TGTGCCAGCAGGGAAGACAAGTTGAACTCTGGGGCCAACGTCCTGACTTTC.

The chain couples TRBV28 to TRBJ2-6, with D possibly matching TRBD1 (6 bases). The V gene lost 5 bases and the J gene lost 2 bases, with 13 bases spanning the gap. The CDR3 is made up of 16 amino acids. Germline CDR1 and CDR2: MDHEN and SYDVKM. DNA of the CDR3: TGTGCCAGCAGTCAGAGGGGGAAAGCTGGGGCCAACGTCCTGACTTTC. Its translation is CASSQRGKAGANVLTF.

The rearrangement uses TRBV5-1 and TRBJ2-5; D is possibly TRBD2 (5 bases). Germline CDR1 is SGHRS and CDR2 is YFSETQ. V lost 7 bases to trimming and J lost 0 bases, with 19 bases between them. CDR3 size: 16 residues. The CDR3 loop reads CASSSPRTEYQETQYF. The CDR3 region has the DNA TGCGCCAGCTCCTCCCCCCGGACTGAGTACCAAGAGACCCAGTACTTC.

The chain combines TRBV2 with TRBJ2-1; the D gene is possibly TRBD2 (6 bases). Deletions cut 1 base from V and 6 bases from J, with 16 bases between. The CDR3 totals 16 residues. Per the germline V gene, CDR1 is SNHLY and CDR2 is FYNNEI. CDR3 sequence (DNA): TGTGCCAGCAGTGAAGAGAGGTCAGGGAGGCGCAATGAGCAGTTCTTC. Its translation: CASSEERSGRRNEQFF.

V and J are TRBV4-1 and TRBJ1-2; the D gene is possibly TRBD1 (6 bases). The CDR3 is made up of 14 amino acids. The V gene lost 2 bases and the J gene lost 4 bases, with 11 bases spanning the gap. The V gene's germline CDR1 is MGHRA and CDR2 YSYEKL. Here the CDR3 reads CASSQLTGRYGYTF. DNA for the CDR3: TGCGCCAGCAGCCAATTAACAGGGCGCTATGGCTACACCTTC.

V is TRBV3-1 (or the pseudogene TRBV3-2) and J is TRBJ2-3, with D perhaps matching TRBD2 (5 bases). This CDR3 is 12 amino acids long. V was shortened by 5 bases and J by 4 bases, with 7 bases between the two germline ends. Germline V CDR1 and CDR2: LGHDT, YNNKEL (reference sequence). CDR3 in DNA: TGTGCCAGCAGCGGGAGTCCAGATACGCAGTATTTT. The encoded protein is CASSGSPDTQYF.

The V and J genes are TRBV19 and TRBJ2-1; 11 nucleotides align to TRBD2. Germline V gene lookup returns CDR1 LNHDA and CDR2 SQIVND (reference sequence). V shed 7 bases, J shed 5 bases, and the junction held 7 bases outside the gene matches. The length of the CDR3 is 15 residues. The CDR3 sequence: CASTILAGGNNEQFF. Here the CDR3 DNA reads TGTGCCAGTACCATTCTAGCGGGAGGAAACAATGAGCAGTTCTTC.

This CDR3 reads CASGRTDQETQYF. DNA for the CDR3: TGTGCCAGCGGTCGGACAGACCAAGAGACCCAGTACTTC. The genes are TRBV6-5 and TRBJ2-5, with a tentative D call TRBD1 (6 bases). From germline, CDR1 is MNHEY and CDR2 SVGAGI. This CDR3 region has 13 residues. Between the trimmed V and J ends, which lost 8 bases and 0 bases, there was a span of 10 bases.

This clone was seen only once. The chain joins TRBV7-9 to TRBJ1-6; D possibly corresponds to TRBD1 (5 bases). The CDR3 totals 14 residues. Trimming stripped 5 bases from V and 8 bases from J, with 13 bases between. Germline CDR1 is SEHNR and CDR2 is FQNEAQ (reference sequence). This CDR3 is CASSRRDGDSPLHF. The CDR3 DNA follows: TGTGCCAGCAGCCGGCGGGACGGCGATTCACCCCTCCACTTT.

The J gene is TRBJ2-5, the V gene TRBV18; 11 positions agree with TRBD1. This CDR3 is built from 17 residues. After removal of 0 bases from V and 5 bases from J, the junction contained 8 bases not matched to a gene. Germline V lookup: CDR1 KGHSH, CDR2 LQKENI. The CDR3 protein is CASSPPTPRDRGETQYF. CDR3 nucleotide sequence: TGTGCCAGCTCACCACCCACACCTCGGGACAGGGGGGAGACCCAGTACTTC.

The CDR3 reads CASSFGGGIQPQHF. DNA for the CDR3: TGTGCCAGCAGTTTCGGGGGGGGCATCCAGCCCCAGCATTTT. The chain combines TRBV27 with TRBJ1-5; tentatively, D is TRBD1 (6 bases). This CDR3 is 14 amino acids long. Trimming stripped 3 bases from V and 7 bases from J, with 13 bases between. The germline V gene has CDR1 MNHEY and CDR2 SMNVEV (reference sequence).